This T cell receptor beta chain appears in the sequencing data of a study of cytomegalovirus exposure and HLA in healthy donors (dated by TCRdb to about 2017). Background on the whole study: An earlier analysis of approximately 590 of the donors reported about 250 Gb of sequence data and 117 million unique TCR beta sequences from about 200 million T cells. Roughly 290 gigabases of sequencing data and around 85 million unique TCR sequences made up an early release that covered several hundred HLA-typed donors. Of the roughly 420 genotyped donors, approximately 81% were placed in the genetic ancestry cluster associated with self-reported Caucasian donors. The study aimed to test whether cataloging public T cell receptors could reveal signatures of past pathogen exposure. Using immunosequencing, the study profiled T cell repertoires from 666 subjects and related those repertoires to cytomegalovirus serostatus. Along with the roughly 670-subject first cohort, a separate validation cohort of roughly 110 different subjects was used. To predict cytomegalovirus infection status, the study combined high-throughput TCR immunosequencing, statistical association of individual TCRs with disease status, and machine learning. To study patterns of TCR occurrence, a later analysis re-analyzed previously published TCR beta repertoires from just over 650 donors and added high-resolution HLA genotyping. In the later analysis, no new phenotypic data were used to find candidate immune exposures; instead, reliance was placed on TCR beta sequences and their occurrence across donors. An earlier analysis of approximately 500 of the donors applied high-throughput TCR beta sequencing to assess whether each TCR beta V gene segment acted as functional or pseudogenic. Donor age, sex, ethnicity and CMV serostatus were compiled together with the repertoire data. A later genetic analysis took genome-wide SNP genotypes for about 55% of the roughly 670 donors and used that subset as a discovery cohort. Every discovery cohort repertoire had been produced on one sequencing platform. HLA typing covered class I and class II loci at four-digit resolution. The number of donors typed differed by locus, with 629-630 for A, B, C, DRB1 and DQB1, about 500 for DQA1, 600 to 610 for DPA1, and approximately 470 for DPB1. Roughly five DR-DQ haplotypes were handled as single units for association and clustering, since linkage in the cohort was strong. Across around 400 genotyped donors of the cohort, an average of about 200,000 unique TCR beta nucleotide sequences per donor were sequenced, and around 19% of those sequences were non-productive.

This clone was recorded once. What antigen it recognizes has not been identified. Base qualities are not recorded, but no much larger clone differs from it by a single base. In total, roughly 670 healthy bone marrow donors made up the cohort. Cohort members were all nominally healthy when sampled, although unrecorded immune exposures were likely present. The donor was CMV seronegative and belonged to the group of several hundred seronegative cohort members. A peripheral blood sample was provided by each donor, and peripheral blood mononuclear cells were used for TCR beta sequencing. Genomic DNA extraction from the blood cell samples was performed with the Qiagen DNeasy Blood Extraction Kit. At the junction V is shortened by 0 bases and J by 4 bases; bases outside the gene matches: 9. Sequences SGHRS (CDR1) and YFSETQ (CDR2) are obtained from the germline V gene. CDR3 length: 17 amino acids, cysteine to phenylalanine. Here the CDR3 DNA is all that survives: 51 bases in frame from base 1.

Preparation of the library involved the immunoSEQ multiplex PCR assay. For the multiplex PCR, a mixture combining 60 forward primers for TCR Vbeta segments and 13 reverse primers for TCR Jbeta segments was used. The CDR3 region of rearranged TCR beta genes was amplified from genomic DNA by a multiplex PCR assay. On the Illumina HiSeq System, the amplified TCR beta libraries were sequenced as 87-base-pair reads. The published analysis was carried out like this. In a later analysis, tens of millions of unique TCR beta chains were counted across the approximately 640 repertoires, and roughly 10 million of these chains were shared by at least two donors. Raw reads were error-corrected and collapsed into unique sequences by a nearest-neighbor algorithm in which closely related sequences were merged to remove PCR and sequencing errors. To assign V, D and J gene segments, CDR3 sequences were aligned to IMGT reference sequences. For a sequence to be retained, a match of at least six nucleotides to both a V gene segment and a J gene segment was required. A rearrangement was called productive if the CDR3 had no stop codons and remained in frame with V and J, and every other rearrangement was called non-productive. CDR3 was defined according to IMGT convention as the region running from the second conserved V-encoded cysteine to the conserved J-encoded phenylalanine. The earlier analysis of more than 450 of the donors excluded sequences that lacked an unambiguous match to a single V gene segment. An earlier analysis of 500 to 600 of the donors classified V segments as functional when productive rearrangements were above 56.7% and as segregating when the standard deviation between donors was above 5%. A statistical classification framework was developed to diagnose cytomegalovirus status using the catalog of TCR beta chain sequences. A later analysis assigned V and J genes by comparing TCR nucleotide sequences with IMGT/GENE-DB human TR gene sequences. Using the TCRdist pipeline, a later analysis assigned CDR3 sequences along with most-parsimonious VDJ recombination scenarios. A later analysis defined each TCR beta chain by its CDR3 amino acid sequence plus V-gene family, and excluded reads lacking a unique V-gene family. To address suspected cross-contamination and a sequencing artifact, a later analysis removed approximately 600 highly shared, low-generation-probability nucleotide sequences. In a later analysis, a clonal expansion index for each public chain was calculated from normalized within-repertoire ranks of inferred template counts. In a later analysis, generation probabilities were computed with a VDJ recombination model fitted to out-of-frame rearrangements, and the resulting probabilities were checked against IGoR. In a later analysis, TCR-TCR, TCR-HLA and TCR-CMV co-occurrence was scored with hypergeometric tests, and a repertoire-size bias correction was applied to TCR pairs. False discovery rates were estimated in a later analysis by permuting HLA or CMV assignments 20 times. In a later analysis, co-occurring TCRs were grouped using DBSCAN, and TCRdist sequence similarity was added for clustering within HLA-allele-positive subsets. Co-occurrence clustering excluded repertoires with fewer than 30,000 or more than 120,000 public chains, plus five with anomalous nucleotide sharing. Entries here come from immuneACCESS through TCRdb and include only in-frame sequences with V and J called. Some clones fail to appear in such tables; in the studies checked, an unresolved V gene covers under half of the shortfall, and the cause of the remainder is unknown. D and trimming come from the DNA, and the V and J calls and clone size come from that table. This sample comprises over 130,000 clones, 61% of them detected only once. The ten largest clones take up roughly 1.9% of the sample.

Study-level results and caveats: A later genetic analysis reported fewer N-insertions in productive TCRs among donors in an Asian-associated ancestry cluster than the approximately 670-donor mean. Immune exposure information for the cohort was limited to CMV serostatus. A further reported finding was that TCR beta sequences accurately predicted the HLA-A and HLA-B alleles for most subjects in the first cohort. Linkage disequilibrium might explain the correlated functional status among segregating V segments, but an unknown experimental factor could not be ruled out. According to a later analysis, parvovirus B19, influenza, CMV and Epstein-Barr virus appeared linked to several top co-occurrence clusters. An earlier analysis of some 590 of the donors showed that most TCR beta V segments appeared in productive rearrangements either about 90% or about 30% of the time, which broadly matched IMGT annotations. Most CMV-associated TCR beta chains appeared to be HLA-restricted in a later analysis, and the HLA associations seemed to be driven largely by CMV exposure. In a later analysis, HLA-associated TCR beta chains were found to be more clonally expanded and to have lower generation probabilities than equally common non-associated chains. V-gene and J-gene trimming of TCR beta chains was associated with a missense DCLRE1C variant in a later genetic analysis, and the association was replicated in an independent cohort. A cluster of highly shared sequence variants was judged likely to represent a technical artifact of the sequencing pipeline. Because HLA typing was unavailable for some donors at each locus, only the typed subset was used in association tests. The classifier was reported to diagnose cytomegalovirus status with high specificity and sensitivity in both the original cohort and the validation cohort. Specific HLA alleles were associated with 15,000 to 20,000 TCR beta sequences at a false discovery rate of 0.05 in a later analysis. A few of the identified cytomegalovirus-associated TCR beta chains were confirmed in vitro to be specific for cytomegalovirus antigens. In this cohort, only TCR beta chains were sequenced, and detectable features were limited by the absence of alpha or paired-chain data. The study listed 150 to 200 TCR beta chains as associated with cytomegalovirus. Across donors, most TCR sequences were observed very rarely, whereas some public TCRs were present in many individuals. Some IMGT-functional V segments, including TRBV6-2 and TRBV6-3, could not be told apart with the 87-base-pair reads, so those segments were excluded. Some 15 rarely observed V segments, including chromosome 9 orphons, were excluded from the earlier analysis of several hundred of the donors because counts were too low. According to a later analysis, TCR association rates differed among HLA loci, with DRB1 alleles showing the most associated TCRs and HLA-C alleles showing the fewest. The authors suggested that the approach could potentially be generalized to other disease states and immunological phenotypes. Strong co-occurrence of HLA alleles, especially DR and DQ, made assigning TCR associations to individual alleles difficult. Roughly uniform sequencing depth across donors was assumed in presence/absence analyses, although this assumption may not hold.

The source is a male donor in good health and CMV-seronegative. The V and J segments used are TRBV5-1 and TRBJ1-2, and 10 bases in between align with TRBD1. Sequencing was performed on PBMCs. The CDR3 protein sequence reads: CASSLVPRDRGLYGYTF. In nucleotides, the sequence is TGCGCCAGCAGCTTGGTCCCCCGGGACAGGGGACTCTATGGCTACACCTTC.